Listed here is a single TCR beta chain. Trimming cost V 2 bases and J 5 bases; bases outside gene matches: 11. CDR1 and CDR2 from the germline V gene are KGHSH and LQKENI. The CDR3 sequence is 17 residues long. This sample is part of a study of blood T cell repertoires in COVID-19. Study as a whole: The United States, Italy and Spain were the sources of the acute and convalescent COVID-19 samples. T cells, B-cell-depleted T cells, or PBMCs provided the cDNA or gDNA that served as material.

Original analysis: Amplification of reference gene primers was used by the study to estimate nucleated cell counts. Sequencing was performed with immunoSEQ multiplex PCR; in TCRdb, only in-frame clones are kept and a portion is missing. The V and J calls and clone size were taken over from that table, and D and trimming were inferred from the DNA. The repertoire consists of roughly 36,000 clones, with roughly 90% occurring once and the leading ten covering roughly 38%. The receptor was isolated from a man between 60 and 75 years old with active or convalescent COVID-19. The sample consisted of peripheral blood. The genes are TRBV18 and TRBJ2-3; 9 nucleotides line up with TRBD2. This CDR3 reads CASSPWRSAGGEDTQYF. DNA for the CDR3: TGTGCCAGCTCACCATGGAGAAGTGCGGGGGGGGAAGATACGCAGTATTTT.